This T cell receptor (beta chain) was observed in a study of cytomegalovirus exposure and HLA in healthy donors. Notes on the study in general: Many donors carried some public TCRs, although rarity characterized most TCR sequences.

Sequencing used immunoSEQ multiplex PCR; TCRdb keeps in-frame clones, though not all of them. This sample has about 70,000 clones, with 94% found just once. About this clone itself: What it binds is unknown.

The germline V gene encodes CDR1 LGHNA and CDR2 YSLEER. The V end lost 2 bases, the J end lost 7 bases, and 20 bases lay between the germline ends. The CDR3 runs 16 residues. The clonotype comes from a woman aged 18 to 35 in good health and CMV-seropositive. This chain uses TRBV4-3 with TRBJ1-2; perhaps TRBD1 as D (6 bases). Sequencing was done on a sample of PBMCs. The CDR3 DNA reads as TGCGCCAGCAGCCAACCCGAACAGGGCCTAGTTTGTGGCTACACCTTC. Translated: CASSQPEQGLVCGYTF.